The rows below give T cell receptor beta chains drawn from one sample of a study of T-cell memory formation after mild COVID-19. MiXCR, run by TCRdb on the 5' RACE reads, gives a single entry per CDR3 protein. The sample consists of over 150,000 distinct CDR3 sequences, around 21% of them appearing once. The sequencing sample was made of PBMCs or a T cell subset sorted from them (not recorded which). The receptors shown here come from an adult woman who had mild COVID-19 (a few samples of this study predate the infection). Cell type and time point are not known. CDR3s include the opening cysteine and the closing phenylalanine or tryptophan. A D gene is named only where the DNA matches it firmly. Clone size is not always given. Where it is, it says once, few, many or a class for expanded clones.

size | J | D | V | CDR3 | DNA
. | TRBJ2-4 | . | TRBV10-3 | CAISDGQPKNIQYF | TGTGCCATCAGTGACGGACAGCCCAAAAACATTCAGTACTTC
. | TRBJ1-2 | TRBD1 | TRBV12-3/TRBV12-4 | CASSFGTGTSYGYTF | TGTGCCAGCAGTTTTGGGACAGGGACATCCTATGGCTACACCTTC
. | TRBJ2-1 | . | TRBV28 | CASSFQDSAWGEQFF | TGTGCCAGCAGTTTTCAGGACAGTGCTTGGGGGGAGCAGTTCTTC
. | TRBJ2-7 | TRBD2 | TRBV20-1 | CSARDGLAGSPYEQYF | TGCAGTGCTAGAGATGGGCTAGCGGGGAGTCCCTACGAGCAGTACTTC
. | TRBJ2-4 | . | TRBV5-1 | CASSLTPGLAKNIQYF | TGCGCCAGCAGCCTTACCCCGGGTCTAGCCAAAAACATTCAGTACTTC
. | TRBJ1-3 | TRBD1 | TRBV4-1 | CASSQGETGGGGNTIYF | TGCGCCAGCAGCCAAGGGGAAACAGGGGGTGGTGGAAACACCATATATTTT
few | TRBJ2-2 | . | TRBV3-1 | CASSQPMAGELFF | TGTGCCAGCAGCCAACCTATGGCCGGGGAGCTGTTTTTT
few | TRBJ2-2 | . | TRBV20-1 | CSARDREREYTGELFF | TGCAGTGCTAGAGATCGCGAGCGAGAATACACCGGGGAGCTGTTTTTT
once | TRBJ1-1 | . | TRBV11-1 | CASSFLDGGTEAFF | TGTGCCAGCAGCTTCCTGGACGGAGGTACTGAAGCTTTCTTT
. | TRBJ2-7 | TRBD1 | TRBV5-5 | CASSSPGQGAFEQYF | TGTGCCAGCAGCTCACCCGGACAGGGGGCTTTCGAGCAGTACTTC
. | TRBJ2-5 | TRBD1 | TRBV11-1 | CASSGPGQGAKTQYF | TGTGCCAGCAGCGGGCCGGGACAGGGGGCAAAGACCCAGTACTTC
few | TRBJ2-7 | . | TRBV12-3/TRBV12-4 | CASSLNYEQYF | TGTGCCAGCAGTTTAAACTACGAGCAGTACTTC
few | TRBJ2-2 | TRBD2 | TRBV11-2 | CARGSPAGPNTGELFF | TGTGCCAGGGGGTCTCCAGCGGGGCCGAACACCGGGGAGCTGTTTTTT
few | TRBJ2-1 | . | TRBV6-2/TRBV6-3 | CASSYFLVGSEQFF | TGTGCCAGCAGTTATTTTCTAGTTGGGAGTGAGCAGTTCTTC
. | TRBJ1-5 | TRBD1 | TRBV11-2 | CASSLGDRGRQPQHF | TGTGCCAGCAGCTTAGGGGACAGGGGTAGGCAGCCCCAGCATTTT
. | TRBJ2-1 | TRBD2 | TRBV7-6 | CASTTSGSSYNEQFF | TGTGCCAGCACTACTAGCGGGAGCTCCTACAATGAGCAGTTCTTC
few | TRBJ1-5 | . | TRBV7-9 | CASSLEFSNQPQHF | TGTGCCAGCAGCTTAGAATTTAGCAATCAGCCCCAGCATTTT
. | TRBJ1-5 | . | TRBV5-4 | CASSWDSNQPQHF | TGTGCCAGCAGCTGGGACAGCAATCAGCCCCAGCATTTT
. | TRBJ2-1 | . | TRBV2 | CASRGDSVVINEQFF | TGTGCCAGCAGAGGGGATAGCGTCGTTATAAATGAGCAGTTCTTC
many | TRBJ2-5 | . | TRBV3-1 | CASRGDFQETQYF | TGTGCCAGCAGGGGGGACTTCCAAGAGACCCAGTACTTC
few | TRBJ1-1 | . | TRBV30 | CAWSVPGQGSTEAFF | TGTGCCTGGAGTGTCCCGGGGCAGGGGTCCACTGAAGCTTTCTTT
few | TRBJ1-1 | . | TRBV29-1 | CSARVTRQLNTEAFF | TGCAGCGCCCGAGTAACTAGGCAGCTGAACACTGAAGCTTTCTTT
few | TRBJ1-1 | . | TRBV2 | CASSEVRPLNTEAFF | TGTGCCAGCAGTGAAGTGAGACCGCTGAACACTGAAGCTTTCTTT
. | TRBJ2-2 | TRBD2 | TRBV9 | CASSSSGRSAGELFF | TGTGCCAGCAGTTCTAGCGGGAGAAGTGCCGGGGAGCTGTTTTTT
. | TRBJ2-1 | . | TRBV4-1 | CASSQVAEGNEQFF | TGCGCCAGCAGCCAAGTAGCCGAGGGCAATGAGCAGTTCTTC
few | TRBJ2-3 | TRBD1 | TRBV29-1 | CSVLSGTGGLDTQYF | TGCAGCGTTCTATCCGGGACAGGGGGATTAGATACGCAGTATTTT
. | TRBJ1-2 | . | TRBV6-2/TRBV6-3 | CASSPPGRYGYTF | TGTGCCAGCAGTCCACCGGGACGGTATGGCTACACCTTC
. | TRBJ2-1 | . | TRBV5-1 | CASSLINPATPVGNNEQFF | TGCGCCAGCAGCTTAATTAATCCCGCGACACCTGTAGGGAACAATGAGCAGTTCTTC
. | TRBJ2-2 | . | TRBV6-6 | CASHGGELFF | TGTGCCAGCCACGGCGGGGAGCTGTTTTTT
few | TRBJ2-3 | . | TRBV11-2 | CASSLELTDTQYF | TGTGCCAGCAGCTTAGAGCTCACAGATACGCAGTATTTT
. | TRBJ1-2 | . | TRBV6-5 | CASSYDRRPYGYTF | TGTGCCAGCAGTTACGACAGGAGACCCTATGGCTACACCTTC
. | TRBJ2-3 | TRBD2 | TRBV4-3 | CASSQGLAAWKDTQYF | TGCGCCAGCAGCCAAGGACTAGCGGCCTGGAAGGATACGCAGTATTTT
. | TRBJ2-5 | . | TRBV18 | CASSPENVVAQYF | TGTGCCAGCTCACCAGAAAACGTGGTGGCCCAGTACTTC
. | TRBJ1-1 | . | TRBV29-1 | CSVEVGGSGTEAFF | TGCAGCGTTGAAGTGGGAGGGAGTGGCACTGAAGCTTTCTTT
few | TRBJ1-1 | TRBD1 | TRBV27 | CASSLSSGQGATEAFF | TGTGCCAGCAGTTTATCATCTGGACAGGGGGCGACTGAAGCTTTCTTT
. | TRBJ2-3 | . | TRBV7-2 | CASSLFRNTQYF | TGTGCCAGCAGCTTATTCAGAAATACGCAGTATTTT
. | TRBJ1-2 | TRBD1 | TRBV7-9 | CASSPDRGVHGYTF | TGTGCCAGCAGCCCGGACAGGGGGGTTCATGGCTACACCTTC
few | TRBJ2-5 | . | TRBV4-3 | CASSQDSWRAVGETQYF | TGCGCCAGCAGCCAAGATTCCTGGAGGGCCGTGGGAGAGACCCAGTACTTC